The rows below give T cell receptor beta chains drawn from one sample of a study of blood T cell repertoires in COVID-19. The assay was immunoSEQ multiplex PCR, and TCRdb's table has in-frame clones only and misses some. Counted here are more than 110,000 clones, roughly 84% occurring once; the ten biggest clones make up around 8%. The specimen sequenced was peripheral blood. The receptors shown here come from a human donor in a cohort sampled during active COVID-19. Each CDR3 is given with its conserved first and last residue. Fields, in order: clone size, D gene, V gene, J gene, CDR3 length, CDR3 DNA, CDR3 protein. D genes are given only for firm matches. Some rows have no size entry. The others give once, few or many, or a class for an expanded clone.

>once|TRBD2|TRBV6-5|TRBJ2-3|14
TGTGCCAGCAGTTACGGGACTAATTTGGATACGCAGTATTTT
CASSYGTNLDTQYF
>once|-|TRBV6-5|TRBJ1-1|14
TGTGCCAGCAGTCTGAGGGTGGTTGGTACTGAAGCTTTCTTT
CASSLRVVGTEAFF
>-|-|TRBV27|TRBJ2-7|11
TGTGCCAGTGACAGACCCTACGAGCAGTACTTC
CASDRPYEQYF
>-|-|TRBV9|TRBJ2-1|15
TGTGCCAGCAGCGTCGGGGGACCCCGAGGTAATGAGCAGTTCTTC
CASSVGGPRGNEQFF
>-|-|TRBV21-1|TRBJ2-7|14
TGTGCCAGCAGCAAAAGGGACAGGGGCTACGAGCAGTACTTC
CASSKRDRGYEQYF
>-|-|TRBV28|TRBJ1-4|16
TGTGCCAGCACTGCGGGTCGGTCTGCAACTAATGAAAAACTGTTTTTT
CASTAGRSATNEKLFF
>few|-|TRBV28|TRBJ1-6|14
TGTGCCAGCAGTTCCCCCCCGAGAGGTTCACCCCTCCACTTT
CASSSPPRGSPLHF
>-|TRBD1|TRBV10-3|TRBJ1-6|14
TGTGCCATCAGTGTGGACAGGTTAGGCTCACCCCTCCACTTT
CAISVDRLGSPLHF
>-|-|TRBV14|TRBJ1-6|17
TGTGCCAGCAGCCCCCAGGGGATGGTCTCCTATAATTCACCCCTCCACTTT
CASSPQGMVSYNSPLHF
>few|TRBD1|TRBV5-1|TRBJ2-2|14
TGCGCCAGCAGCTTAGACAGGGTGGCCGGGGAGCTGTTTTTT
CASSLDRVAGELFF
>-|-|TRBV6-5|TRBJ2-1|13
TGTGCCAGCAGGGCGGGGTTCTACAATGAGCAGTTCTTC
CASRAGFYNEQFF
>few|TRBD2|TRBV5-6|TRBJ2-5|14
TGTGCCAGCAGCCCAGGACTAGGCCAAGAGACCCAGTACTTC
CASSPGLGQETQYF
>-|TRBD1|TRBV29-1|TRBJ1-1|18
TGCAGCGTTGACTCGCCCGGGACAGGGGCGATCATGAACACTGAAGCTTTCTTT
CSVDSPGTGAIMNTEAFF
>-|-|TRBV6-6|TRBJ1-5|13
TGTGCCAGCAGTCCCACACAGCCTCAGCCCCAGCATTTT
CASSPTQPQPQHF
>-|-|TRBV4-1|TRBJ2-3|11
TGCGCCAGCAGTCTATCAGATACGCAGTATTTT
CASSLSDTQYF
>-|TRBD1|TRBV10-2|TRBJ2-7|17
TGCGCCAGCAGTGAGTCCGTGACAGGGGCGGGTTCCTACGAGCAGTACTTC
CASSESVTGAGSYEQYF
>-|-|TRBV28|TRBJ1-2|15
TGTGCCAGCAGTTTAGAGGGCAGGTACCGGTACGGCTACACCTTC
CASSLEGRYRYGYTF
>-|TRBD2|TRBV15|TRBJ2-5|15
TGTGCCACCTTGCCGGGACTAGCTTTCCAAGAGACCCAGTACTTC
CATLPGLAFQETQYF